What follows is one T cell receptor (beta chain) and its context. The data stem from a study of blood T cell repertoires in COVID-19. Whole-study context: Collection of acute and convalescent COVID-19 samples took place in the United States, Italy and Spain. In each case, the material was cDNA or gDNA derived from T cells, B-cell-depleted T cells, or PBMCs.

The germline V gene has CDR1 WNHNN and CDR2 SYGVQD (reference sequence). The CDR3 has 13 residues. V lost 8 bases, J lost 4 bases, and 5 bases stayed unmatched. Study processing details: Amplified reference gene primers provided the basis for estimating nucleated cell counts. Sequenced by immunoSEQ multiplex PCR; TCRdb stores in-frame clones only, minus some. V, J and clone size are taken as reported in that table, and D and trimming were inferred from the DNA itself. This table holds over 120,000 clones, around 81% found once. The V gene is TRBV10-1, the J gene TRBJ2-5; TRBD1 aligns across 9 bases. The clonotype comes from a human donor in a cohort sampled during active COVID-19. The specimen was peripheral blood. CDR3 in amino acids: CASADRGAETQYF. The CDR3 nucleotides are TGCGCCAGCGCGGACAGGGGAGCAGAGACCCAGTACTTC.